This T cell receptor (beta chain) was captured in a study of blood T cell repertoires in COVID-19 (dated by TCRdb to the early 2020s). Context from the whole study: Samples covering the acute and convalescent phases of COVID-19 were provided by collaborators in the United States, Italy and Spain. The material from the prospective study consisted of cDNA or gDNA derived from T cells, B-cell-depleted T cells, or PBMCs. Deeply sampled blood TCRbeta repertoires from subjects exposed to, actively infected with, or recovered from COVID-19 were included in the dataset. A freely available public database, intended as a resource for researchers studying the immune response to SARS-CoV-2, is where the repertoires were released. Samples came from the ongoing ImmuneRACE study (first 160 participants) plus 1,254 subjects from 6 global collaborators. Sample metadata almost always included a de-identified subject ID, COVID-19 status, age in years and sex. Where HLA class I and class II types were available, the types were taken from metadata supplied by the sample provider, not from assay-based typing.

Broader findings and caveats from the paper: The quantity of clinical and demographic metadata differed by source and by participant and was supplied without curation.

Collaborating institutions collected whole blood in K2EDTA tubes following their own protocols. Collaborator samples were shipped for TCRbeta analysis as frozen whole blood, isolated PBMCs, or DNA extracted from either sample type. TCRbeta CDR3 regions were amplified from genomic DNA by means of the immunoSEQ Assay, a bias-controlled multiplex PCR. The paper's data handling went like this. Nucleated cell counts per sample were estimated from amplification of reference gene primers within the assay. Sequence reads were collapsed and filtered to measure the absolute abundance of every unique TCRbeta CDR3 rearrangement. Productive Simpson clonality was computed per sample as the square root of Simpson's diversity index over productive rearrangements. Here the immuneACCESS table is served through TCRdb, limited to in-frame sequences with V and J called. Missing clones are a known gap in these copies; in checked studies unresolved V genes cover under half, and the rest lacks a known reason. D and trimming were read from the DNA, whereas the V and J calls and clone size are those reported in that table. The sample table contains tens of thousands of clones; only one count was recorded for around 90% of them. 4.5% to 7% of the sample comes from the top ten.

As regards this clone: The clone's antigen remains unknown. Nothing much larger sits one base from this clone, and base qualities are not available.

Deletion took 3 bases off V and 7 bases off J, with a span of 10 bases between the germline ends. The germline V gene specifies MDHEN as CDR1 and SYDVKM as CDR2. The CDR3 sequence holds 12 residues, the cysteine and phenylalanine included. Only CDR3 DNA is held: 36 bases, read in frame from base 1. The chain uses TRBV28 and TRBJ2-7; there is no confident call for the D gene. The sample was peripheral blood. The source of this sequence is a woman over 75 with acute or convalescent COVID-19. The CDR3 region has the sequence CASSLVELEQYF. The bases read TGTGCCAGCAGTTTGGTGGAGTTAGAGCAGTACTTC.